This entry lists 24 T cell receptor beta chains sequenced from one sample in a study of CD8 T cell repertoires and HIV-1 epitope variants. Antigens of these TCRs are unknown. The data were produced by immunoSEQ multiplex PCR, yet TCRdb's version contains in-frame clones alone and is incomplete. The sample carries fewer than 3,500 clones, just under 70% recorded once. Input material: cultured CD8+ T cells derived from PBMCs. These receptors originate from a male donor with HIV.

This clone occurred once. The chain couples TRBV9 to TRBJ2-1; 11 bases align to TRBD1. Germline values: CDR1 SGDLS, CDR2 YYNGEE. J gave up 4 bases and V 0 bases, and 3 bases lay outside the gene matches. The CDR3 spans 16 residues. The CDR3 reads CASSVERDRGYNEQFF. In nucleotides, the CDR3 is TGTGCCAGCAGCGTAGAACGGGACAGGGGGTACAATGAGCAGTTCTTC.

J is TRBJ1-5 and V is TRBV27, with D perhaps TRBD1 (6 bases). Germline V lookup: CDR1 MNHEY, CDR2 SMNVEV (reference sequence). The CDR3 sequence is 16 residues long. Trimming left V 5 bases short and J 0 bases short, with 14 bases between. CDR3 sequence reads: CASSLTPTGSNQPQHF. In DNA form, the CDR3 reads TGTGCCAGCAGTCTAACGCCGACAGGTAGCAATCAGCCCCAGCATTTT.

This clone is a singleton in its sample. The chain carries TRBV28 and TRBJ2-5; TRBD1 aligns across 10 bases. CDR1 MDHEN and CDR2 SYDVKM come from the germline V gene. Unmatched junction bases numbered 4, after V lost 4 bases and J lost 5 bases. The CDR3 is 14 residues long. The chain's CDR3 is CASSSDRGEETQYF. CDR3 sequence (DNA): TGTGCCAGCAGTTCGGACAGGGGGGAGGAGACCCAGTACTTC.

The rearrangement links TRBV28 to TRBJ1-2; 9 bases are a match to TRBD1. This CDR3 comprises 14 residues. Germline V gene sequence: CDR1 MDHEN, CDR2 SYDVKM. The V segment lost 6 bases and the J segment 3 bases; nucleotides outside the gene matches: 5. CDR3 in DNA: TGTGCCAGCAGCCGACAGGGGGACTACTATGGCTACACCTTC. Protein sequence: CASSRQGDYYGYTF.

The genes are TRBV28 and TRBJ2-5; D uncertain. The V end lost 5 bases, the J end lost 1 base, and 11 bases lay between the germline ends. Germline V CDR1 and CDR2: MDHEN, SYDVKM. This CDR3 has 14 residues. The DNA of the CDR3 is TGTGCCAGCAGTCTCACAAGTACCCAAGAGACCCAGTACTTC. This gives the protein CASSLTSTQETQYF. Full variable domain (rest looked up from reference TRBV28 and TRBJ2-5): DVKVTQSSRYLVKRTGEKVFLECVQDMDHENMFWYRQDPGLGLRLIYFSYDVKMKEKGDIPEGYSVSREKKERFSLILESASTNQTSMYLCASSLTSTQETQYFGPGTRLLVL.

This clone was picked up a small number of times. This chain joins TRBV2 and TRBJ2-1, with 8 bases aligning to TRBD2. V trimming: 2 bases; J trimming: 6 bases; junction bases outside the gene matches: 6. The V gene's germline CDR1 is SNHLY and CDR2 FYNNEI. There are 15 residues in the CDR3. The CDR3 DNA is TGTGCCAGCAGTGAATGGACTAGCAACGTCAATGAGCAGTTCTTC. The encoded protein is CASSEWTSNVNEQFF.

This clone was seen only once. The V gene is TRBV27, the J gene TRBJ2-1; TRBD2 matches at 8 bases. CDR3 size: 17 residues. V shed 6 bases and J 10 bases; nucleotides not matched to a gene: 20. Looked up from germline, CDR1 is MNHEY and CDR2 is SMNVEV (reference sequence). CDR3 amino acids: CASSGPGTGGPFREQFF. In nucleotides, the CDR3 is TGTGCCAGCAGCGGGCCGGGAACGGGGGGGCCGTTCAGGGAGCAGTTCTTC.

V is TRBV7-8 and J is TRBJ2-7, with TRBD2 matching 8 bases. Germline V gene data show CDR1 as SGHVS and CDR2 as FQNEAQ. V shed 3 bases and J 4 bases; nucleotides not matched to a gene: 5. The CDR3 spans 14 residues. The CDR3 DNA reads as TGTGCCAGCAGCTTGTCGGGGGGGTTGTACGAGCAGTACTTC. It specifies CASSLSGGLYEQYF.

The J gene is TRBJ1-2, the V gene TRBV25-1; the D gene is possibly TRBD1 (5 bases). V was pared by 4 bases and J by 3 bases, with 6 bases between. CDR1 and CDR2 (germline): MGHDK, SYGVNS. The CDR3 extends over 12 amino acids. DNA of the CDR3: TGTGCCAGCAGTGTAGGGGACTATGGCTACACCTTC. It specifies CASSVGDYGYTF.

The V call is TRBV28, the J call TRBJ1-1; D perhaps matches TRBD1 (5 bases). Germline values: CDR1 MDHEN, CDR2 SYDVKM. This CDR3 spans 17 amino acids. Trimming took 3 bases from V and 1 from J, leaving 18 bases between them. The CDR3 nucleotides are TGTGCCAGCAGTTTTATTGAGGTTACAGGAGGGAACACTGAAGCTTTCTTT. Translated, it gives CASSFIEVTGGNTEAFF.

The J gene is TRBJ1-1, the V gene TRBV11-3; D unresolved. V lost 5 bases, J lost 4 bases, and 11 bases lay in between. The CDR3 covers 13 residues. Germline V gene lookup returns CDR1 SGHNT and CDR2 YENEEA. The DNA of the CDR3 is TGTGCCAGCAGCGACTCTGTGGGCACTGAAGCTTTCTTT. Translated: CASSDSVGTEAFF. Full variable domain (remainder filled in from reference TRBV11-3 and TRBJ1-1): EAGVVQSPRYKIIEKKQPVAFWCNPISGHNTLYWYLQNLGQGPELLIRYENEEAVDDSQLPKDRFSAERLKGVDSTLKIQPAELGDSAVYLCASSDSVGTEAFFGQGTRLTVV.

This chain uses TRBV6-5 with TRBJ2-7; D may match TRBD1 or TRBD2 (5 bases each). The length of the CDR3 is 14 residues. The V end lost 1 base, the J end lost 0 bases, and 7 bases lay between the germline ends. Looked up from germline, CDR1 is MNHEY and CDR2 is SVGAGI. The CDR3 spells CASSYLGTSYEQYF. The CDR3 nucleotides are TGTGCCAGCAGTTACTTGGGGACCTCCTACGAGCAGTACTTC.

This clone was counted once. The CDR3 DNA follows: TGTGCCAGCAGCCCCCCCCAGGGGCTCAGCTCCTACGAGCAGTACTTC. This gives the protein CASSPPQGLSSYEQYF. This chain uses TRBV14 with TRBJ2-7, with a weak D call TRBD1 (6 bases). V was clipped by 4 bases and J by 0 bases, with 16 bases between them. The germline V gene encodes CDR1 SGHDN and CDR2 FVKESK. CDR3 length: 16 residues. Combining the CDR3 with reference TRBV14 and TRBJ2-7 gives the whole variable domain EAGVTQFPSHSVIEKGQTVTLRCDPISGHDNLYWYRRVMGKEIKFLLHFVKESKQDESGMPNNRFLAERTGGTYSTLKVQPAELEDSGVYFCASSPPQGLSSYEQYFGPGTRLTVT.

The chain couples TRBV19 to TRBJ1-1, with D maybe TRBD1 (6 bases). CDR1 is LNHDA and CDR2 is SQIVND in the germline V gene (reference sequence). Deletions cut 3 bases from V and 3 bases from J, with 38 bases between. The CDR3 sequence is 23 residues long. CDR3 coding DNA: TGTGCCAGTAGTATCTCTTCGTTAAAACCCGGGACACATCCCTTTAACTTGTACACTGAAGCTTTCTTT. This translates into CASSISSLKPGTHPFNLYTEAFF.

This clone was counted a few times. V and J are TRBV7-8 and TRBJ2-7; TRBD1 aligns across 7 bases. Looked up from germline, CDR1 is SGHVS and CDR2 is FQNEAQ. J lost 1 base, V lost 4 bases, and 4 bases had no gene match. The CDR3 contains 14 residues. The CDR3 region has the DNA TGTGCCAGCAGCTCCGGGACAGTTTCCTACGAGCAGTACTTC. Its translation is CASSSGTVSYEQYF.

The V call is TRBV28, the J call TRBJ2-7, with D possibly being TRBD2 (5 bases). The V gene's germline CDR1 is MDHEN and CDR2 SYDVKM. V gave up 2 bases and J gave up 2 bases, with 13 bases separating them. The CDR3 is 15 residues long. The CDR3 protein is CASSLEGQSPYEQYF. The CDR3 coding sequence is TGTGCCAGCAGTTTAGAGGGCCAGTCCCCCTACGAGCAGTACTTC. Full variable domain (rest looked up from reference TRBV28 and TRBJ2-7): DVKVTQSSRYLVKRTGEKVFLECVQDMDHENMFWYRQDPGLGLRLIYFSYDVKMKEKGDIPEGYSVSREKKERFSLILESASTNQTSMYLCASSLEGQSPYEQYFGPGTRLTVT.

The chain couples TRBV5-4 to TRBJ1-6; 10 bases match TRBD1. This CDR3 has 17 residues. Germline V gives CDR1 SGHNT, CDR2 YYREEE (reference sequence). The V gene end was trimmed by 4 bases and the J gene end by 0 bases; junction bases not matched to a gene: 4. The CDR3 DNA sequence: TGTGCCAGCAGCCCCGGGACAGGGGCCTCCTATAATTCACCCCTCCACTTT. This gives the protein CASSPGTGASYNSPLHF.

The genes are TRBV28 and TRBJ2-7; D may be TRBD2 (6 bases). Trimming took 1 base from V and 3 from J, leaving 7 bases between them. From germline, CDR1 is MDHEN and CDR2 SYDVKM. The CDR3 consists of 13 residues. CDR3 sequence reads: CASSLSGGYEQYF. CDR3 sequence (DNA): TGTGCCAGCAGTTTATCCGGGGGCTACGAGCAGTACTTC.

This clone was observed a handful of times. This sample also contains other DNA sequences that code for the same CDR3. The V call is TRBV4-2, the J call TRBJ2-7; 7 nucleotides agree with TRBD2. The CDR3 extends over 12 amino acids. V was pared by 1 base and J by 6 bases, with 0 bases of the junction left unmatched. Germline lookup yields CDR1 LGHNA and CDR2 YNFKEQ. This CDR3 is CASSQAGGEQYF. The CDR3 nucleotides are TGTGCCAGCAGCCAAGCGGGGGGCGAGCAGTACTTC.

This sequence joins TRBV5-6 and TRBJ2-3; no reliable D call. This CDR3 comprises 12 residues. Germline assignment: CDR1 SGHDT and CDR2 YYEEEE. V shed 1 base and J shed 3 bases, with 3 bases lying between them. The CDR3 loop reads CASSLLTDTQYF. The CDR3 region has the DNA TGTGCCAGCAGCTTGTTAACAGATACGCAGTATTTT.

This chain connects TRBV2 to TRBJ1-2; D may be TRBD1 (6 bases). Germline CDR1 SNHLY, CDR2 FYNNEI. V was clipped by 5 bases and J by 2 bases, with 21 bases between them. The CDR3 spans 17 residues. The CDR3 protein is CASSPFETGEENYGYTF. The CDR3 DNA sequence: TGTGCCAGCAGTCCTTTTGAGACAGGAGAAGAGAACTATGGCTACACCTTC.

This rearrangement joins TRBV27 to TRBJ2-1; 8 nucleotides align to TRBD2. The CDR3 has 14 residues. Looked up from germline, CDR1 is MNHEY and CDR2 is SMNVEV (reference sequence). Trimming at V came to 7 bases and at J to 9 bases, leaving 11 bases not matched to a gene. CDR3 loop: CASIRPGLGREQFF. In DNA, the CDR3 is TGTGCCAGCATTCGACCGGGACTAGGCCGTGAGCAGTTCTTC.

This clone was detected only a few times. The chain carries TRBV14 and TRBJ2-1, with no clear D. The CDR3 is made up of 15 amino acids. The germline V gene encodes CDR1 SGHDN and CDR2 FVKESK. V was cut by 0 bases and J by 2 bases, with 8 bases left in between. For the CDR3, the DNA is TGTGCCAGCAGCCAAGATCGGAAGCCCTACAATGAGCAGTTCTTC. The encoded protein is CASSQDRKPYNEQFF.

The V gene is TRBV30, the J gene TRBJ1-3, with D unclear. The CDR3 runs to 13 residues. V was cut by 0 bases and J by 4 bases, with 7 bases left in between. CDR1 is GTSNPN and CDR2 is SVGIG in the germline V gene (reference sequence). CDR3 in amino acids: CAWSVLLGNTIYF. DNA of the CDR3: TGTGCCTGGAGTGTGCTTCTGGGAAACACCATATATTTT.